This TCR beta chain appears in the sequencing data of a study of T-cell memory formation after mild COVID-19. V was trimmed by 8 bases and J by 3 bases, leaving 13 bases between them. This CDR3 is 13 amino acids long. Germline V gene lookup returns CDR1 MGHRA and CDR2 YSYEKL. TCRdb called the 5' RACE reads again in MiXCR, with one record for every CDR3 protein. Of 110,000 to 150,000 distinct CDR3 sequences in the sample, 11% to 15% were seen once. This clonotype was found a few times. The sequence was obtained from an adult woman who had mild COVID-19 (a few samples of this study predate the infection). Cell type and time point are not known. Material: PBMCs or a T cell subset sorted from them (not recorded which). The V gene is TRBV4-1, the J gene TRBJ2-5; D tentatively reads TRBD1 or TRBD2 (5 bases each). Written as DNA, the CDR3 is TGCGCCAGCCGGAATGGGGGAAAAGAGACCCAGTACTTC. Its protein product is CASRNGGKETQYF.